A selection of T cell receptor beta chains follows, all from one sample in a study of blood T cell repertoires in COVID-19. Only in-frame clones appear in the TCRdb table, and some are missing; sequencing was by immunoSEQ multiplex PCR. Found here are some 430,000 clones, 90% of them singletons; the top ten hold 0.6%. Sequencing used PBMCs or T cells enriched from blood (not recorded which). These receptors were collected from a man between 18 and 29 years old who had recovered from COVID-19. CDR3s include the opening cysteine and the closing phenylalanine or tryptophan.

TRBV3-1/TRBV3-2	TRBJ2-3	CASSQELNSGIGADTQYF
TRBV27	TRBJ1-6	CASVPPGTGSNLLDSPLHF
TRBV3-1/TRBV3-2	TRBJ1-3	CASSQGGPLAGNTIYF
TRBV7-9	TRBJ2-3	CASVPHGGANGTQYF
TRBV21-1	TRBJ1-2	CASSKGVHLDYGYTF
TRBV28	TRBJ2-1	CASSYLGGTSYNEQFF
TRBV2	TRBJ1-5	CASRAGLVGNQPQHF
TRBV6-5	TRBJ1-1	CASRSENTEAFF
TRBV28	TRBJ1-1	CASNPFNLGGVLGFGAFF
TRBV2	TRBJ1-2	CASSRDSVYGYTF
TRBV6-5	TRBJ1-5	CASSYRGSQPQHF
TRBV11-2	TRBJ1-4	CASSLSLGTGSSKLFF
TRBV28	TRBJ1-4	CASSFTDKNEKLFF
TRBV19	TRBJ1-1	CATRDTLYTEAFF
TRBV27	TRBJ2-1	CASSLRVSSYNEQFF
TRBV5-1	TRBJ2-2	CASSFVRLAGGTTGELFF
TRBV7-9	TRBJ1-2	CASSLLPLTGVEGYTF
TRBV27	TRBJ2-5	CAIAHRAQETQYF
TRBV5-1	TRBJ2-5	CASSLEGPETQYF
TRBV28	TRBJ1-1	CASSEGAEAFF
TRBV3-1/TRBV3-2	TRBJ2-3	CASSLRLTSAKEGTQYF
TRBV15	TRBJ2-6	CATSLGGGANVLTF
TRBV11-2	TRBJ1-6	CASSPRQGANSPLHF
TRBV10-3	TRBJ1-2	CAITADNLNYGYTF
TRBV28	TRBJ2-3	CASRTGTGQGDTQYF
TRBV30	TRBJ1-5	CAWGTGGYQPQHF
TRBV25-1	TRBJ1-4	CASSGRTATVEKLFF
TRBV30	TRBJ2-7	CACPLARTYYEQYF
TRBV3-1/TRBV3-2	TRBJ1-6	CASSHDIFNSPLHF
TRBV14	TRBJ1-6	CASSPGQVLYNSPLHF
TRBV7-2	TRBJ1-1	CASSLSAGVNTEAFF
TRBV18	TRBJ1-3	CASSPSTGLTIYF
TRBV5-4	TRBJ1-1	CASSLWTGNPEAFF
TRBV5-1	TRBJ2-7	CASSGGQGGDEQYF
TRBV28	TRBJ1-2	CASRVEGGHRGYTF
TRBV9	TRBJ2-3	CASSVSLKAGTDTQYF
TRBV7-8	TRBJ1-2	CASSFVLRDRERGYTF
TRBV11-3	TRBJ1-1	CASSPTEGSEAFF
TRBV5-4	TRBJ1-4	CASSPSGGDNEKLFF
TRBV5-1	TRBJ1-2	CASSLIVSGSRGYTF
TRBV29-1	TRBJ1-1	CSVDRQGRTEAFF
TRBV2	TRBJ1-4	CATDQGLGEKLFF
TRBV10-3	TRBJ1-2	CASIGQRFYGYTF
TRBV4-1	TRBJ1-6	CASSQGGQLVSPLHF
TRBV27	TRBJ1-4	CASSRGFNEKLFF
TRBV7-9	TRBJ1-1	CASSPRGVSNTEAFF
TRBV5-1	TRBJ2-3	CASSPRGGSGDMQYF
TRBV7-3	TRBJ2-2	CASSASPGELFF
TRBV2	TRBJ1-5	CASNQDSPRQPQHF
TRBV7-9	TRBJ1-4	CASSGDRLSNEKLFF
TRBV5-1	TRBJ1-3	CASSLADRGSGNTIYF
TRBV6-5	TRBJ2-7	CASSPKGQGEQYF
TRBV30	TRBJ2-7	CAWKLAGLEQYF
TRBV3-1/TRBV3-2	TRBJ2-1	CASSPVGKRVYNEQFF
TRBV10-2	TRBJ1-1	CASSDEAGRGVMAEAFF